Presented here are 13 T cell receptor beta chains from one specimen sequenced in a study of regulatory T cells in long-lasting Graves disease. Arm-PCR of CDR3 regions and iRepertoire HTBI primers were used to build TCR beta libraries. TCRdb called the multiplex PCR reads again in MiXCR, with one record for every CDR3 protein. The sample has about 460,000 distinct CDR3 sequences, about 20% seen once. The time point here: persistent/refractory GD, antithyroid drugs over 5 years with positive TRAb. RNA from PBMCs was the source of the TCR library. The input for sequencing was peripheral blood mononuclear cells (PBMCs), taken when the disease was refractory, from a patient treated with antithyroid drugs. The receptors come from a female donor with Graves disease.

The CDR3 protein is CASSQGQGGGYTF. The CDR3 DNA reads TGCGCCAGCAGCCAGGGACAGGGTGGTGGCTACACCTTC. The rearrangement uses TRBV5-1 and TRBJ1-2; 9 bases line up with TRBD1. CDR1 and CDR2 from the germline V gene are SGHRS and YFSETQ. This CDR3 has 13 amino acids. The trim removed 4 bases at V and 7 bases at J, leaving 5 bases unmatched.

This clonotype has ten or more counts. V gene TRBV27 combines with J gene TRBJ1-2; 7 nucleotides align to TRBD1. With V trimmed by 3 bases and J by 5 bases, 9 bases remained unmatched. Germline V gene sequence: CDR1 MNHEY, CDR2 SMNVEV (reference sequence). This CDR3 spans 15 amino acids. CDR3 nucleotide sequence: TGTGCCAGCAGTTTGAACCGGGACAGAGGATATGGCTACACCTTC. This encodes CASSLNRDRGYGYTF.

This clonotype was found many times. The V call is TRBV11-1, the J call TRBJ1-1, with 9 bases matching TRBD1. The ends lost 8 bases at V and 5 bases at J; junction bases unmatched: 6. The CDR3 consists of 13 residues. CDR1 and CDR2 (germline): SGHAT, FQDESV (reference sequence). The DNA of the CDR3 is TGTGCCAGCGCTGGACAGGGGAAAACTGAAGCTTTCTTT. It is translated as CASAGQGKTEAFF.

This clonotype was found many times. V and J are TRBV19 and TRBJ1-2; D is unresolved. CDR3 length: 11 amino acids. V was clipped by 5 bases and J by 6 bases, with 7 bases between them. Per germline, CDR1 LNHDA and CDR2 SQIVND (reference sequence). The CDR3, as DNA: TGTGCCAGTAGTCAGATGGATGGCTACACCTTC. It codes for CASSQMDGYTF.

The chain uses TRBV18 and TRBJ2-2; either TRBD1 or TRBD2 may supply D (5 bases each). Germline loops: CDR1 KGHSH, CDR2 LQKENI. Trimming shortened V by 1 base and J by 6 bases, and 9 bases separated the two germline ends. The CDR3 extends over 14 amino acids. The CDR3 region is CASSPQLGPGELFF. CDR3 bases: TGTGCCAGCTCACCACAGTTGGGACCCGGGGAGCTGTTTTTT.

The V and J genes are TRBV7-9 and TRBJ1-4; 8 positions match TRBD1. The CDR3 sequence is 17 residues long. With V trimmed by 0 bases and J by 7 bases, 10 bases remained unmatched. Germline CDR1 reads SEHNR; CDR2 reads FQNEAQ (reference sequence). Here the CDR3 reads CASSLAPGGSSGEKLFF. The DNA of the CDR3 is TGTGCCAGCAGCTTAGCCCCAGGGGGCAGCTCTGGTGAAAAACTGTTTTTT.

CDR3 in amino acids: CASSYSQSSYNEQFF. CDR3 DNA: TGTGCCAGCAGTTACTCGCAGAGCTCCTACAATGAGCAGTTCTTC. The rearrangement joins TRBV6-6 to TRBJ2-1; no firm D call. The germline CDR1 and CDR2 sequences are MNHNY and SVGAGI (reference sequence). V shed 0 bases and J shed 0 bases, with 6 bases lying between them. The CDR3 covers 15 residues.

The rearrangement joins TRBV7-2 to TRBJ2-2, with D possibly matching TRBD2 (5 bases). CDR1 SGHTA and CDR2 FQGNSA come from the germline V gene. The CDR3 spans 14 residues. Trimming stripped 1 base from V and 6 bases from J, with 9 bases between. This CDR3 is CASSLGHGAGELFF. The CDR3 DNA sequence: TGTGCCAGCAGCTTAGGGCACGGGGCCGGGGAGCTGTTTTTT.

This clonotype was seen at least ten times. The chain combines TRBV11-2 with TRBJ2-7; 11 bases fit TRBD1. With 4 bases clipped from V and 3 bases from J, the junction kept 8 bases outside the gene matches. CDR3 length: 16 residues. CDR1 is SGHAT, CDR2 FQNNGV, per germline. CDR3 sequence: CASSSYPGTGGYEQYF. DNA for the CDR3: TGTGCCAGCAGCTCCTATCCCGGGACAGGGGGCTACGAGCAGTACTTC.

At least ten counts were recorded for this clonotype. The chain joins TRBV29-1 to TRBJ2-5; the D call may be TRBD1 or TRBD2 (5 bases each). Germline V CDR1 and CDR2: SQVTM, ANQGSEA. The V and J ends lost 0 bases and 7 bases respectively, with 12 bases between them. The CDR3 is made up of 13 amino acids. This CDR3 is CSVEDRGVGTQYF. The CDR3 DNA reads TGCAGCGTTGAAGATCGAGGGGTCGGGACCCAGTACTTC.

This clonotype was counted only a few times. The chain links TRBV27 to TRBJ1-1; D remains ambiguous. Trimming pared 5 bases from V and 1 base from J, leaving 14 bases between. The germline V gene encodes CDR1 MNHEY and CDR2 SMNVEV (reference sequence). This CDR3 has 15 residues. CDR3 in amino acids: CASSPIGLTNTEAFF. The CDR3 nucleotides are TGTGCCAGCAGTCCGATCGGACTTACGAACACTGAAGCTTTCTTT.

The chain links TRBV2 to TRBJ2-5, with D perhaps given as TRBD1 or TRBD2 (5 bases each). V gave up 6 bases and J gave up 5 bases, with 13 bases separating them. The CDR3 is 13 amino acids. Germline V lookup: CDR1 SNHLY, CDR2 FYNNEI. The CDR3 sequence: CASSGTALETQYF. CDR3 DNA sequence: TGTGCCAGCAGCGGGACCGCGTTGGAGACCCAGTACTTC.

The chain joins TRBV6-5 to TRBJ1-5; no definite D call. Germline assignment: CDR1 MNHEY and CDR2 SVGAGI. The CDR3 is made up of 16 amino acids. Between the trimmed V and J ends, which lost 4 bases and 2 bases, there was a span of 15 bases. The CDR3, as DNA: TGTGCCAGCAGTTCCGTCGGGCTGTTTGGCAATCAGCCCCAGCATTTT. It is translated as CASSSVGLFGNQPQHF.